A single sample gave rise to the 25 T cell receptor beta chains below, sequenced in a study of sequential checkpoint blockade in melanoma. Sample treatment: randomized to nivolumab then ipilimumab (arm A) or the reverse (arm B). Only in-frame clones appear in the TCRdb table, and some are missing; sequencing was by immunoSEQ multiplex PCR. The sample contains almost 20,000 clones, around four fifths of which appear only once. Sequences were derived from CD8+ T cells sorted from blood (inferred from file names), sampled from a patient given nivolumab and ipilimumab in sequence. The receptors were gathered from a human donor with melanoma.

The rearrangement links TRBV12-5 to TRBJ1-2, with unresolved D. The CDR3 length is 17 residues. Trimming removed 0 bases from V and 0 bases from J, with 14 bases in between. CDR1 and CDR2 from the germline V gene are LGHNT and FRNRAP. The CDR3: CASGLVLGASANYGYTF. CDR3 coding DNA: TGTGCTAGTGGTTTGGTCCTCGGAGCGTCTGCTAACTATGGCTACACCTTC.

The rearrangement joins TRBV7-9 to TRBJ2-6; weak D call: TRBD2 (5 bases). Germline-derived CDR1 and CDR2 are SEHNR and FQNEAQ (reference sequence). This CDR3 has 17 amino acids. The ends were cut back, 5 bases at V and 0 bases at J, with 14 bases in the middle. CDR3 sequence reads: CASSHTRPRSGANVLTF. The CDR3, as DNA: TGTGCCAGCAGCCATACTAGACCGCGCTCTGGGGCCAACGTCCTGACTTTC.

CDR3 DNA: TGTGCCAGTAGTATGGCCGGGATTTACGAGCAGTACTTC. It specifies CASSMAGIYEQYF. The genes are TRBV19 and TRBJ2-7; maybe TRBD2 (5 bases). The CDR3 spans 13 residues. Trimming shortened V by 3 bases and J by 4 bases, and 10 bases separated the two germline ends. Germline CDR1 is LNHDA and CDR2 is SQIVND (reference sequence).

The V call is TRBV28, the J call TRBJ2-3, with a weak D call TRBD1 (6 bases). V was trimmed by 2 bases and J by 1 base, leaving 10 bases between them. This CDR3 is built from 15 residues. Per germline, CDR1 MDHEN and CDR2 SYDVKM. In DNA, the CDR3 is TGTGCCAGCAGTTTAGGTTCAGGGGGCACAGATACGCAGTATTTT. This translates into CASSLGSGGTDTQYF. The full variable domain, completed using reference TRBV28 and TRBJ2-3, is DVKVTQSSRYLVKRTGEKVFLECVQDMDHENMFWYRQDPGLGLRLIYFSYDVKMKEKGDIPEGYSVSREKKERFSLILESASTNQTSMYLCASSLGSGGTDTQYFGPGTRLTVL.

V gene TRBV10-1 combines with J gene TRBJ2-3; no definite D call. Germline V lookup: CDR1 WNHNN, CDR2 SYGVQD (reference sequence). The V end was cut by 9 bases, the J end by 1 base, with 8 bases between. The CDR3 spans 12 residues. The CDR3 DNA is TGCGCCAGGGTTCGAGGCACAGATACGCAGTATTTT. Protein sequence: CARVRGTDTQYF.

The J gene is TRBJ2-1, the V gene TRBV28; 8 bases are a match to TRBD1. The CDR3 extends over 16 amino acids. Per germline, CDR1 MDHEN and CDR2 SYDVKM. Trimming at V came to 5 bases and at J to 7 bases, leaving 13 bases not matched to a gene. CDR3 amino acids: CASSQGQGFWQNEQFF. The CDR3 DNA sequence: TGTGCCAGCAGTCAAGGACAGGGTTTTTGGCAAAATGAGCAGTTCTTC. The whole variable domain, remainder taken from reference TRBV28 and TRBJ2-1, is DVKVTQSSRYLVKRTGEKVFLECVQDMDHENMFWYRQDPGLGLRLIYFSYDVKMKEKGDIPEGYSVSREKKERFSLILESASTNQTSMYLCASSQGQGFWQNEQFFGPGTRLTVL.

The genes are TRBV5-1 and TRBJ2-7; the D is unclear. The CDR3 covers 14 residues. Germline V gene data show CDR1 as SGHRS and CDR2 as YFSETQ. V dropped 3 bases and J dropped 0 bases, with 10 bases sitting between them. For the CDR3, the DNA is TGCGCCAGCAGCTCGGAACAGAGCTCCTACGAGCAGTACTTC. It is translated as CASSSEQSSYEQYF.

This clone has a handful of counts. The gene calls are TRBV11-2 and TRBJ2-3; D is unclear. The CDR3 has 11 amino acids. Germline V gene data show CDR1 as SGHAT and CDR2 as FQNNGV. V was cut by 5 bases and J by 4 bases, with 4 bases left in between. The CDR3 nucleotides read TGTGCCAGCAGCCCTGCAGATACGCAGTATTTT. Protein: CASSPADTQYF.

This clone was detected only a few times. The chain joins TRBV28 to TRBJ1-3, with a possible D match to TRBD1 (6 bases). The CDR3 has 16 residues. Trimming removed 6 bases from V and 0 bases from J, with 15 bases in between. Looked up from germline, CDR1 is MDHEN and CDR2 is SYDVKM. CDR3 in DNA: TGTGCCAGCAGGTTAGAACGGGACATCTCTGGAAACACCATATATTTT. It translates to CASRLERDISGNTIYF.

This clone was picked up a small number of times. The CDR3 bases are TGTGCCAGTAACGGTTTTCGACAGCCCCAGCATTTT. Amino acids: CASNGFRQPQHF. The V call is TRBV19, the J call TRBJ1-5; D gene unclear. CDR1 is LNHDA, CDR2 SQIVND, per germline (reference sequence). With 7 bases removed from V and 7 bases from J, the gap between germline ends came to 11 bases. This CDR3 spans 12 amino acids.

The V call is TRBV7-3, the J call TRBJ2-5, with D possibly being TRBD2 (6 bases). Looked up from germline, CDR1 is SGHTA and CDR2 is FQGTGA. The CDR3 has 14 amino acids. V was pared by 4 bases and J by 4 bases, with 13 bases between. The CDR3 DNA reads TGTGCCAGCAGCTCCCACGTGGGGGGAGAGACCCAGTACTTC. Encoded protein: CASSSHVGGETQYF.

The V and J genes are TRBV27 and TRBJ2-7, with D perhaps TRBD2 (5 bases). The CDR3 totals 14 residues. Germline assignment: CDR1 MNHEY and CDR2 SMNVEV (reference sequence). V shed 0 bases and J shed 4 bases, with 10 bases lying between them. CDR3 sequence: CASSLSRTGYEQYF. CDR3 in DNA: TGTGCCAGCAGTTTATCACGGACTGGGTACGAGCAGTACTTC.

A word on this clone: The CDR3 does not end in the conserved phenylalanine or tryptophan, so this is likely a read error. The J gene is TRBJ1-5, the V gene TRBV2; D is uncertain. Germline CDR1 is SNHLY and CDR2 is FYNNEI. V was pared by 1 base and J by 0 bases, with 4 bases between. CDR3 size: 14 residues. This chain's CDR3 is CASSEVDSNQPQHL. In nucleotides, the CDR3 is TGTGCCAGCAGTGAAGTAGATAGCAATCAGCCCCAGCATCTT.

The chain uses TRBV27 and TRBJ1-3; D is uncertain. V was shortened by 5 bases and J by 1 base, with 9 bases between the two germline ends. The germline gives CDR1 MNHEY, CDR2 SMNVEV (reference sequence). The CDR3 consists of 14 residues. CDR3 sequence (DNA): TGTGCCAGCAGTCCTTCCCCTTCTGGAAACACCATATATTTT. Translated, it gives CASSPSPSGNTIYF.

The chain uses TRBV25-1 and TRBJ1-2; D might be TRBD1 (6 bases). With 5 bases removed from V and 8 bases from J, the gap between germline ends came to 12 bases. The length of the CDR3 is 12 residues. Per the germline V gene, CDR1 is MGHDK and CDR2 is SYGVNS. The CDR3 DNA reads TGTGCCAGCAGTTCTTACAGGGAAGGCTACACCTTC. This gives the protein CASSSYREGYTF.

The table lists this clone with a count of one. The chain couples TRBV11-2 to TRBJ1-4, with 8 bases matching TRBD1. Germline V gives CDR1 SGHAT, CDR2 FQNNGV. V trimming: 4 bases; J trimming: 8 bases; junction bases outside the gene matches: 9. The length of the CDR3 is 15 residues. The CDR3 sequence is CASSWTGSGGEKLFF. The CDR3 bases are TGTGCCAGCAGCTGGACAGGGTCAGGAGGGGAAAAACTGTTTTTT.

CDR3 in amino acids: CASSRSETDLGGYTF. The CDR3 nucleotides read TGTGCCAGCAGCCGCTCGGAGACAGATCTTGGTGGCTACACCTTC. This chain links TRBV7-6 with TRBJ1-2, with a weak D call TRBD1 (5 bases). V was cut by 5 bases and J by 7 bases, with 20 bases left in between. There are 15 residues in the CDR3. Germline values: CDR1 SGHVS, CDR2 FNYEAQ. Drawing the rest from reference TRBV7-6 and TRBJ1-2, the complete variable domain is GAGVSQSPRYKVTKRGQDVALRCDPISGHVSLYWYRQALGQGPEFLTYFNYEAQQDKSGLPNDRFSAERPEGSISTLTIQRTEQRDSAMYRCASSRSETDLGGYTFGSGTRLTVV.

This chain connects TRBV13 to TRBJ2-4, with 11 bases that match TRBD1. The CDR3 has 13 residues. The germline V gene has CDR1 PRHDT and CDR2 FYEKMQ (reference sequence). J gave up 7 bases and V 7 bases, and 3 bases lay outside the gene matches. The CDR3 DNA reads TGTGCCAGCATGGGGACAGGGGGGAACATTCAGTACTTC. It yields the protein CASMGTGGNIQYF.

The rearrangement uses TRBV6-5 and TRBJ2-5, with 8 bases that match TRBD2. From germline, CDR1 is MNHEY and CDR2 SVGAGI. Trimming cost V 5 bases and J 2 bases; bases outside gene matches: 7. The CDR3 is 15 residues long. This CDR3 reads CASSPGLAHQETQYF. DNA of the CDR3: TGTGCCAGCAGTCCTGGACTAGCACATCAAGAGACCCAGTACTTC.

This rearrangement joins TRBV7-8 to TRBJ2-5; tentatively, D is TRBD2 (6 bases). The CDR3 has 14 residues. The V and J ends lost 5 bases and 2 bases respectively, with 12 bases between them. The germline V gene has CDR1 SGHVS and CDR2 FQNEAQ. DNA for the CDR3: TGTGCCAGCAGCCCCGGGACTCCGCAAGAGACCCAGTACTTC. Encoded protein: CASSPGTPQETQYF.

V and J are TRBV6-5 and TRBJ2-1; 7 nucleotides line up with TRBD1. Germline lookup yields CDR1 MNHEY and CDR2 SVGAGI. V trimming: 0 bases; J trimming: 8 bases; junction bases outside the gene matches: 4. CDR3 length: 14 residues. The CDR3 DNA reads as TGTGCCAGCAGTTACTCGACAGGGTCTGATGAGCAGTTCTTC. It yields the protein CASSYSTGSDEQFF.

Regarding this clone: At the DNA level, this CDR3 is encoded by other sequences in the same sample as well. The CDR3 sequence: CASSPGNNEQFF. CDR3 nucleotide sequence: TGTGCCAGCAGCCCAGGGAACAATGAGCAGTTCTTC. The chain employs TRBV5-4 and TRBJ2-1, with D tentatively TRBD1 (5 bases). The CDR3 is 12 amino acids. Trimming removed 4 bases from V and 5 bases from J, with 7 bases in between. Germline CDR1 is SGHNT and CDR2 is YYREEE (reference sequence).

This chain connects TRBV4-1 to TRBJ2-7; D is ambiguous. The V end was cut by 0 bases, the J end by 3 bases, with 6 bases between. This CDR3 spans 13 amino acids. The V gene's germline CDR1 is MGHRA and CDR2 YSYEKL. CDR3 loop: CASSQDLGYEQYF. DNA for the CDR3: TGCGCCAGCAGCCAAGATCTCGGCTACGAGCAGTACTTC.

The CDR3 region has the DNA TGTGCCAGCAACCGGGACAGGGGGTCTAGTGAGCAGTTCTTC. This codes for CASNRDRGSSEQFF. The chain carries TRBV7-9 and TRBJ2-1; TRBD1 aligns across 11 bases. The CDR3 has 14 amino acids. J gave up 9 bases and V 7 bases, and 8 bases lay outside the gene matches. Germline V gene lookup returns CDR1 SEHNR and CDR2 FQNEAQ (reference sequence).

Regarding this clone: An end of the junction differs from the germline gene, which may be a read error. The CDR3 loop is CASSLNQHSGNTIYF. The CDR3 DNA is TGTGCTAGCAGCTTAAACCAACATTCTGGAAACACCATATATTTT. The chain carries TRBV7-7 and TRBJ1-3; D is ambiguous. The CDR3 contains 15 residues. Germline CDR1 reads SSHAT; CDR2 reads FNYEAQ (reference sequence). The full variable domain, with the rest looked up from reference TRBV7-7 and TRBJ1-3, is GAGVSQSPRYKVTKRGQDVTLRCDPISSHATLYWYQQALGQGPEFLTYFNYEAQPDKSGLPSDRFSAERPEGSISTLTIQRTEQRDSAMYRCASSLNQHSGNTIYFGEGSWLTVV.